This TCR beta chain was profiled in a study of blood T cell repertoires in COVID-19. Background on the study: Some COVID-19 samples were acute and others convalescent; all came from the United States, Italy and Spain. T cells, B-cell-depleted T cells, or PBMCs supplied cDNA or gDNA.

V was cut by 7 bases and J by 4 bases, with 16 bases left in between. The CDR3 has 14 amino acids. Germline V gene sequence: CDR1 SGHTA, CDR2 FQGNSA. As processed by the authors: By means of reference gene primer amplification, nucleated cell counts were estimated. TCRdb keeps only in-frame clones here, not all; method: immunoSEQ multiplex PCR. V and J calls and clone size follow that table, whereas D and trimming were derived from the DNA. The profile shows approximately 7,000 clones, approximately 86% of them singletons. Input material: peripheral blood. The sequence derives from a human donor in a cohort sampled during active COVID-19. The chain joins TRBV7-2 to TRBJ1-2; no clear D. The CDR3, as DNA: TGTGCCAGCAACGAGGGTGGGGAGGGCTATGGCTACACCTTC. Protein sequence: CASNEGGEGYGYTF.